What follows is one T cell receptor (beta chain) and its context. This record belongs to a study of cytomegalovirus exposure and HLA in healthy donors. The repertoire was sequenced with immunoSEQ multiplex PCR; TCRdb's copy has only in-frame clones and lacks some. The sample comprises about 100,000 clones, about 95% of which are singletons, and 0.8% to 0.9% rests with the top ten. Sequencing was carried out using PBMCs. This clonotype originated in a woman aged 18-30 years in good health and CMV-seronegative.

CDR3 bases: TGCGCCAGCAGCCAAGCTGATAACCGGGGAGATACGCAGTATTTT. Protein product: CASSQADNRGDTQYF. J is TRBJ2-3 and V is TRBV4-3; a weak D match, TRBD2 (5 bases). Germline V CDR1 and CDR2: LGHNA, YSLEER. The CDR3 is 15 amino acids. V dropped 1 base and J dropped 5 bases, with 13 bases sitting between them.